This TCR beta chain was recovered during a study of blood T cell repertoires in COVID-19. Study information: The United States, Italy and Spain supplied acute and convalescent COVID-19 samples. Sources were T cells, B-cell-depleted T cells, or PBMCs; the material itself was cDNA or gDNA.

Original handling: Nucleated cell counts were estimated from reference gene primer amplification. The data were produced by immunoSEQ multiplex PCR, yet TCRdb's version contains in-frame clones alone and is incomplete. The DNA gave D and trimming, while V, J and clone size come from that table. Of 50,000 to 70,000 clones in the sample, 75% to 95% were seen once. CDR3 length: 15 residues. Germline-derived CDR1 and CDR2 are MDHEN and SYDVKM. J gave up 2 bases and V 3 bases, and 4 bases lay outside the gene matches. The chain combines TRBV28 with TRBJ2-3; 8 nucleotides line up with TRBD1. Sequencing used peripheral blood. The clonotype was recovered from a human donor with active COVID-19. The donor label of this sample is uncertain. The CDR3 region has the DNA TGTGCCAGCAGTTTCTCAGGGGGCATCACAGATACGCAGTATTTT. Translating it yields CASSFSGGITDTQYF.